This T cell receptor beta chain was captured by sequencing in a study of shared clonotypes between healthy human individuals. Several immunoSEQ plates held equal portions of the genomic DNA taken from each subset. Sorted-subset replicate PCR reactions contained roughly 200 ng DNA, corresponding to 29,000 or so T cell genomes. The repertoire was sequenced with immunoSEQ multiplex PCR; TCRdb's copy has only in-frame clones and lacks some. Of about 2 million clones in the sample, about 95% were seen once. Whole-study findings and limits: Relative to their counterparts shared across all four donors, non-shared clonotypes exhibited diminished generation probabilities.

Details on this clone: Its cognate antigen is unknown.

The CDR3 is 15 amino acids. Germline CDR1 and CDR2: SNHLY and FYNNEI. Trimming cost V 2 bases and J 0 bases, with 9 bases left between them. This TCR derives from a man aged 18 to 29 in good health. The sample taken for sequencing was naive CD4+ T cells sorted from blood. Described subset: CD45RA+ positively selected. The V and J genes are TRBV2 and TRBJ2-3; perhaps TRBD2 as D (6 bases). CDR3 residues: CASSEQRASTDTQYF. The CDR3 DNA is TGTGCCAGCAGTGAACAGCGGGCTAGCACAGATACGCAGTATTTT.